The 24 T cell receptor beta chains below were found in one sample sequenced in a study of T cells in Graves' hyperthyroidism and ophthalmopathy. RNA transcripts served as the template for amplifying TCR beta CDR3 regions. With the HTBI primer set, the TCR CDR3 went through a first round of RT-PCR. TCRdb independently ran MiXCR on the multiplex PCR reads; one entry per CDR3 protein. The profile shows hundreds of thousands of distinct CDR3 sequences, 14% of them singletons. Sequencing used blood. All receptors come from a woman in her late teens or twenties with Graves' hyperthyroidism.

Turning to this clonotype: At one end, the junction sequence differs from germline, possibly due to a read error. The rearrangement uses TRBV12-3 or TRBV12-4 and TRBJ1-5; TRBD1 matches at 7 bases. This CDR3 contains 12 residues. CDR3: CVSRGSNQPQHF. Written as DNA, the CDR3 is TGTGTCAGCAGGGGGAGCAATCAGCCCCAGCATTTT.

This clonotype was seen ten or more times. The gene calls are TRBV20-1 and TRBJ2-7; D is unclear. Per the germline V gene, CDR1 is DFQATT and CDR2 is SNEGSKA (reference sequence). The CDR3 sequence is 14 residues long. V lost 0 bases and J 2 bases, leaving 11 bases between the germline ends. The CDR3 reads CSARDPVSTYEQYF. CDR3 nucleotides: TGCAGTGCTAGAGATCCGGTAAGCACCTACGAGCAGTACTTC.

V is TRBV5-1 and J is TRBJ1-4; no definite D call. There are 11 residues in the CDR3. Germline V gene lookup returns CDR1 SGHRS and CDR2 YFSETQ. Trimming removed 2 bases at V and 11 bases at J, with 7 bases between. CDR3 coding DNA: TGCGCCAGCAGCTTCGAGGATAAACTGTTTTTT. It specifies CASSFEDKLFF. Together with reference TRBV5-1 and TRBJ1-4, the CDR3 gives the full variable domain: KAGVTQTPRYLIKTRGQQVTLSCSPISGHRSVSWYQQTPGQGLQFLFEYFSETQRNKGNFPGRFSGRQFSNSRSEMNVSTLELGDSALYLCASSFEDKLFFGSGTQLSVL.

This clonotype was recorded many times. The CDR3 protein is CASSWAGLSPYEQYF. In DNA form, the CDR3 reads TGTGCCAGCAGTTGGGCGGGATTGTCCCCGTACGAGCAGTACTTC. The V gene is TRBV27, the J gene TRBJ2-7; D may be TRBD2 (6 bases). Trimming took 4 bases from V and 4 from J, leaving 17 bases between them. Germline V lookup: CDR1 MNHEY, CDR2 SMNVEV (reference sequence). CDR3 length equals 15 residues.

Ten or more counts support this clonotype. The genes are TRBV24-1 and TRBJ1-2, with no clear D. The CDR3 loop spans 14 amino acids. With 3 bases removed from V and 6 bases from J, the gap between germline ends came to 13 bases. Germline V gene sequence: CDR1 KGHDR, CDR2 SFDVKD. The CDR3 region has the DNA TGTGCCACCAGTGATAGGGCAACCCCCGATGGCTACACCTTC. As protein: CATSDRATPDGYTF.

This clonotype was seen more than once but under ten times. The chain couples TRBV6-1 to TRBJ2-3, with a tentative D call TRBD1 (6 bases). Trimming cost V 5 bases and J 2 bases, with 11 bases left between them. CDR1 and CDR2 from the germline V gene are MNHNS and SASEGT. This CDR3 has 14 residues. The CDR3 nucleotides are TGTGCCAGCAGTATCGACAGGTCCACAGATACGCAGTATTTT. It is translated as CASSIDRSTDTQYF.

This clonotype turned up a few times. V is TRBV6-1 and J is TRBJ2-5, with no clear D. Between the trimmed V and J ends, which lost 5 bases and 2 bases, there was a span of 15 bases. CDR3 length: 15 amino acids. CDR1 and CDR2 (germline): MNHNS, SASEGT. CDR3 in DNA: TGTGCCAGCAGTTGGTCCTACGGACCACAAGAGACCCAGTACTTC. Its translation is CASSWSYGPQETQYF.

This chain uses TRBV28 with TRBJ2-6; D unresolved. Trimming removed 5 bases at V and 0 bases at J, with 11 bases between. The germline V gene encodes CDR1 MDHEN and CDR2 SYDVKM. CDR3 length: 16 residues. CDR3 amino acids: CASSGRGYSGANVLTF. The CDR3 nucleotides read TGTGCCAGCAGTGGACGCGGCTACTCTGGGGCCAACGTCCTGACTTTC.

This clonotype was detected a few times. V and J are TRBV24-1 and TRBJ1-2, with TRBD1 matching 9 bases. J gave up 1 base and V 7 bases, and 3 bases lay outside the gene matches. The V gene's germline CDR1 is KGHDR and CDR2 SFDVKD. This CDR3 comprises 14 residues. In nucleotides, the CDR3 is TGTGCCACCAGGAACAGGGGGCATAACTATGGCTACACCTTC. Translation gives CATRNRGHNYGYTF.

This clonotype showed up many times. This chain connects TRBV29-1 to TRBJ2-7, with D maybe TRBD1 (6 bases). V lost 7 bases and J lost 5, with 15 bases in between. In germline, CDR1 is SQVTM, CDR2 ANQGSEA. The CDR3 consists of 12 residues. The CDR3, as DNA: TGCAGCGCGCAGGACAGCGGCAACGAGCAGTACTTC. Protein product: CSAQDSGNEQYF.

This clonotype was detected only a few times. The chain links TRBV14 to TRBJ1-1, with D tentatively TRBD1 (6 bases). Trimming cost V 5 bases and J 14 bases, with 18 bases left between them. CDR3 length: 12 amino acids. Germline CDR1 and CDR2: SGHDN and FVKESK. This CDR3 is CASSRRDTQTFF. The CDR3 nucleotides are TGTGCCAGCAGCAGACGGGACACCCAGACATTCTTT.

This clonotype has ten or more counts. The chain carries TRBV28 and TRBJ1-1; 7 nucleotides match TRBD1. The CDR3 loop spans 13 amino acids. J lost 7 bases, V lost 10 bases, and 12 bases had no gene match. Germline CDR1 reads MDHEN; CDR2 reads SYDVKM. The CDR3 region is CATAGGRYGEAFF. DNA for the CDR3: TGTGCCACGGCAGGGGGACGTTACGGTGAAGCTTTCTTT.

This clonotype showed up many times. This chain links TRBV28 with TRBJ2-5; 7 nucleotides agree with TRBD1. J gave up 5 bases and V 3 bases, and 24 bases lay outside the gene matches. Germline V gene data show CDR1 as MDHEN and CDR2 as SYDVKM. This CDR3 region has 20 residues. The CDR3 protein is CASSLARWPKKQGLGETQYF. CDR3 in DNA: TGTGCCAGCAGTTTGGCTCGTTGGCCGAAAAAACAGGGGCTAGGGGAGACCCAGTACTTC.

CDR3 region: CASSLGIDGNTIYF. CDR3 in DNA: TGTGCCAGCAGCTTAGGGATTGATGGAAACACCATATATTTT. V gene TRBV7-8 combines with J gene TRBJ1-3; D is uncertain. V lost 1 base, J lost 3 bases, and 7 bases lay in between. Germline CDR1 is SGHVS and CDR2 is FQNEAQ. There are 14 residues in the CDR3. Combining the CDR3 with reference TRBV7-8 and TRBJ1-3 gives the whole variable domain GAGVSQSPRYKVAKRGQDVALRCDPISGHVSLFWYQQALGQGPEFLTYFQNEAQLDKSGLPSDRFFAERPEGSVSTLKIQRTQQEDSAVYLCASSLGIDGNTIYFGEGSWLTVV.

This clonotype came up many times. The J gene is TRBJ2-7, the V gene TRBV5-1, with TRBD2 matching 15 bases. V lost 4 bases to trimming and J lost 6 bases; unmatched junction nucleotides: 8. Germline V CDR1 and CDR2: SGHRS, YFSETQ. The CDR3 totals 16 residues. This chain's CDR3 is CASSAGLAGGKAEQYF. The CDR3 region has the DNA TGCGCCAGCAGCGCGGGACTAGCGGGAGGAAAGGCCGAGCAGTACTTC.

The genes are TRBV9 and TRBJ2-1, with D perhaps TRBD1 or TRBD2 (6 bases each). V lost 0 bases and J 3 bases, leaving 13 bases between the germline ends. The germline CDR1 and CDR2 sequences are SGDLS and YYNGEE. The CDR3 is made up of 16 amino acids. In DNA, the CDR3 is TGTGCCAGCAGCGTAGAAGGGGGGCCTCTCTACAATGAGCAGTTCTTC. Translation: CASSVEGGPLYNEQFF.

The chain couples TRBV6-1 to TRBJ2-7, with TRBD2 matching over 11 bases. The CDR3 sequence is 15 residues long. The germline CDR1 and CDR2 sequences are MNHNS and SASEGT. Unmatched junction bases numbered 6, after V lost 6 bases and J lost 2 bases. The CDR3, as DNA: TGTGCCAGCAGACCACTAGCGGGGGAAGCCTACGAGCAGTACTTC. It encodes CASRPLAGEAYEQYF.

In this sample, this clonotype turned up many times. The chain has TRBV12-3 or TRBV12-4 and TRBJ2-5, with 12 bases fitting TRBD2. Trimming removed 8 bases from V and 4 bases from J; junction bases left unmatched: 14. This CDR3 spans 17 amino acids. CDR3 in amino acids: CASRRGASGRAGETQYF. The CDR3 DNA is TGTGCCAGCCGCAGGGGAGCTAGCGGGAGGGCCGGAGAGACCCAGTACTTC.

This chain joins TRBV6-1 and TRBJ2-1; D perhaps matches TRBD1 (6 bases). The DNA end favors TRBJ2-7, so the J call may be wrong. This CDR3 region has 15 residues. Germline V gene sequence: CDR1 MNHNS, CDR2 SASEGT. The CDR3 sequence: CASTPAASRGNEQYF. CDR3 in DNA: TGTGCCAGCACCCCGGCGGCTAGTAGGGGGAATGAGCAGTACTTC.

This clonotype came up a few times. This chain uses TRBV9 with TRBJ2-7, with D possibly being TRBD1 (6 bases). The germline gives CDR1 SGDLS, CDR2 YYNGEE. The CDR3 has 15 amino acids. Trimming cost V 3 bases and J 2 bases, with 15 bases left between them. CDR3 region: CASSAPPGATYEQYF. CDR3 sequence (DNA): TGTGCCAGCAGCGCGCCACCAGGGGCTACCTACGAGCAGTACTTC.

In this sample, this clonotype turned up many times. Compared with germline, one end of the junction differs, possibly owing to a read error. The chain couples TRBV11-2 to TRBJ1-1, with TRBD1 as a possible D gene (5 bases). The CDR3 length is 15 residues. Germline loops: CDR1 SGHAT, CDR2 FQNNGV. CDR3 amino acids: CASGLTSGTSTEAFF. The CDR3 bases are TGTGCCAGCGGCTTAACTTCCGGGACCTCCACTGAAGCTTTCTTT.

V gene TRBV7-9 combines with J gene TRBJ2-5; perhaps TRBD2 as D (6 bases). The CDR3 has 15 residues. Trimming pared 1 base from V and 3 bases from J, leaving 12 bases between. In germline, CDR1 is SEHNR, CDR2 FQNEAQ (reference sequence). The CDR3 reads CASSLVRGDKETQYF. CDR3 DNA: TGTGCCAGCAGCTTAGTCCGCGGGGATAAAGAGACCCAGTACTTC.

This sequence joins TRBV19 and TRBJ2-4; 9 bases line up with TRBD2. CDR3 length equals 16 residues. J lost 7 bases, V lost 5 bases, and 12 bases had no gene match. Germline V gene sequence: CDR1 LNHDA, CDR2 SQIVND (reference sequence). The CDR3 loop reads CASSGDLRAGGNIQYF. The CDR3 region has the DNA TGTGCCAGTAGTGGAGATCTACGGGCGGGGGGGAACATTCAGTACTTC. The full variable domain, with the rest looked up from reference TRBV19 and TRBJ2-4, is DGGITQSPKYLFRKEGQNVTLSCEQNLNHDAMYWYRQDPGQGLRLIYYSQIVNDFQKGDIAEGYSVSREKKESFPLTVTSAQKNPTAFYLCASSGDLRAGGNIQYFGAGTRLSVL.

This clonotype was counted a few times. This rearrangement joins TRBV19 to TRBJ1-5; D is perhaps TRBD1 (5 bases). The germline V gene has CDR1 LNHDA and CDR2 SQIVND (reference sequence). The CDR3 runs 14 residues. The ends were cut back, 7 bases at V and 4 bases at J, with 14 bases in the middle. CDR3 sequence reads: CASKRAGSNQPQHF. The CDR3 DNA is TGTGCCAGTAAACGGGCAGGGTCTAATCAGCCCCAGCATTTT.